In this sample, the clone carrying this T cell receptor beta chain turned up once. What it recognizes is unknown. The germline V and J ends were trimmed by 5 bases and 7 bases, with 9 bases remaining between them. Germline CDR1 and CDR2: LNHDA and SQIVND (reference sequence). There are 12 residues in the CDR3. This record comes from a study of OX40 agonist ivuxolimab in advanced cancers. Study information: Dose-escalation patients' cancers were hepatocellular carcinoma, melanoma, renal cell or head and neck cancer. The study's findings and limits: Low normalized T-cell clonal expansion was additionally recorded for some nonresponders. Clones of CD4+ and CD8+ blood T cells grew by week 6 at doses of 0.1 to 3.0 mg/kg. Antigen specificity remained undetermined for the expanded peripheral T cells.

Generated by immunoSEQ multiplex PCR, the TCRdb table keeps only in-frame clones and is missing some. Among some 83,000 clones listed, more than 85% were seen once. J is TRBJ2-4 and V is TRBV19; weak D call: TRBD1 (6 bases). This TCR was recovered from an adult with an advanced solid tumor such as melanoma, head and neck, liver or kidney cancer. Specimen: CD4+ or CD8+ T cells sorted from blood, collected in a trial of the OX40 agonist ivuxolimab. The CDR3 nucleotides read TGTGCCAGTAGTTTGCAGGGGAACATTCAGTACTTC. This gives the protein CASSLQGNIQYF.